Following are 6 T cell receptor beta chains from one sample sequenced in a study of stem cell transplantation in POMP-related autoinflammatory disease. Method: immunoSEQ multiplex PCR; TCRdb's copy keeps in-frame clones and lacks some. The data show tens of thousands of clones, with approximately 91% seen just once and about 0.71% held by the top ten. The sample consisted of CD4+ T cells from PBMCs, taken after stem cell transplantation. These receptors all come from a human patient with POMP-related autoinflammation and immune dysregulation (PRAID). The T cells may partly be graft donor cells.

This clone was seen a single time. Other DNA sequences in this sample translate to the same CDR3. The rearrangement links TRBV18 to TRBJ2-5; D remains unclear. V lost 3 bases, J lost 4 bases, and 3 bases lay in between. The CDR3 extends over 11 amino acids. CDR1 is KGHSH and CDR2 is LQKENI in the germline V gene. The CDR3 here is CASSPRETQYF. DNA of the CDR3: TGTGCCAGCTCACCTCGAGAGACCCAGTACTTC.

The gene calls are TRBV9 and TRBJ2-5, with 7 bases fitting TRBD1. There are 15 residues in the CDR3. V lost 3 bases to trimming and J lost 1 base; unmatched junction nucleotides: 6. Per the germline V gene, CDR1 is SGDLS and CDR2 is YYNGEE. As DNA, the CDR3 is TGTGCCAGCAGCGCTCAGAGGGGGCTCCAAGAGACCCAGTACTTC. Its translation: CASSAQRGLQETQYF.

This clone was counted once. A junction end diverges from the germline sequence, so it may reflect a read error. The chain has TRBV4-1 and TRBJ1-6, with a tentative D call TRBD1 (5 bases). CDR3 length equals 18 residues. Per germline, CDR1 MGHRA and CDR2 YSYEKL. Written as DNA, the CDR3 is TGCGCCACCAGCCGCCCCCGGGGCCGCATCTCCTATAATTCACCCCTCCACTTT. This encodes CATSRPRGRISYNSPLHF.

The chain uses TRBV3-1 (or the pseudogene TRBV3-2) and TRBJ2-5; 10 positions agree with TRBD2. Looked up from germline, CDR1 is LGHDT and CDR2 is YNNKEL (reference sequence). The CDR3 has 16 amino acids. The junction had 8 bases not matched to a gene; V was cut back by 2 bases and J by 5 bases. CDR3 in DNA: TGTGCCAGCAGCCAATCCCTCGGACTAGCGGAGGAGACCCAGTACTTC. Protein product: CASSQSLGLAEETQYF.

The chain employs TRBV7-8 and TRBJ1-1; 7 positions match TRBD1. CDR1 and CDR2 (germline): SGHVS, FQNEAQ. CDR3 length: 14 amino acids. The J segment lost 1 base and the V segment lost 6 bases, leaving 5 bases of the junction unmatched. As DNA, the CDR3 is TGTGCCAGCAGATCCGGGACAGAGAACACTGAAGCTTTCTTT. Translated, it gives CASRSGTENTEAFF.

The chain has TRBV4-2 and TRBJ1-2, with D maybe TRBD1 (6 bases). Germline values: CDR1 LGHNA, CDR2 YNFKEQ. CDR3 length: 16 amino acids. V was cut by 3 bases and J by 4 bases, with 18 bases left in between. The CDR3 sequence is CASSHAIGGAVYGYTF. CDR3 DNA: TGTGCCAGCAGCCACGCCATAGGGGGAGCGGTCTATGGCTACACCTTC.